The 30 T cell receptor beta chains below were found in one sample sequenced in a study of control samples from healthy donors and cancer patients. This table comes from immunoSEQ multiplex PCR, and its TCRdb copy is limited to in-frame clones, with some not included. The sample has 150,000 to 200,000 clones; more than 90% are singletons. The specimen was blood. These receptor sequences come from a man between 25 and 39 years old in good health.

The V gene is TRBV6-5, the J gene TRBJ1-1; D is perhaps TRBD1 (5 bases). V lost 4 bases and J 2 bases, leaving 8 bases between the germline ends. CDR3 size: 13 residues. Germline V gene lookup returns CDR1 MNHEY and CDR2 SVGAGI. CDR3 sequence: CASSLGPNTEAFF. The CDR3 DNA sequence: TGTGCCAGCAGTTTGGGACCTAACACTGAAGCTTTCTTT.

V is TRBV27 and J is TRBJ2-7; a possible D gene is TRBD1 (6 bases). V was clipped by 1 base and J by 3 bases, with 10 bases between them. This CDR3 comprises 14 residues. The germline V gene encodes CDR1 MNHEY and CDR2 SMNVEV (reference sequence). CDR3 region: CASSLYRVYYEQYF. The CDR3 DNA reads as TGTGCCAGCAGTTTATACAGGGTCTACTACGAGCAGTACTTC.

Points on this clone: The junction departs from germline at one end; a sequencing error may be responsible. The chain recombines TRBV5-6 with TRBJ2-1, with 7 bases that match TRBD2. The germline CDR1 and CDR2 sequences are SGHDT and YYEEEE. The CDR3 totals 16 residues. The CDR3 here is CASRLGSRAGRDEQFF. CDR3 DNA sequence: TGTGCCAGCAGATTGGGGAGTAGAGCGGGGAGGGATGAGCAGTTCTTC.

This clone was counted only a few times. Other DNA sequences from this sample encode an identical CDR3 as well. V and J are TRBV2 and TRBJ1-1; the match to TRBD1 covers 8 bases. This CDR3 spans 13 amino acids. Germline values: CDR1 SNHLY, CDR2 FYNNEI. The J segment lost 3 bases and the V segment lost 6 bases, leaving 3 bases of the junction unmatched. CDR3 sequence (DNA): TGTGCCAGCAGCCCGGACAGGGACACTGAAGCTTTCTTT. This sequence encodes CASSPDRDTEAFF.

This chain connects TRBV6-5 to TRBJ1-3; D perhaps matches TRBD1 (5 bases). The CDR3 is 13 amino acids. Trimming cost V 7 bases and J 4 bases, with 11 bases left between them. Germline V gene sequence: CDR1 MNHEY, CDR2 SVGAGI. The DNA of the CDR3 is TGTGCCAGCACGACGACAGTCGGAAACACCATATATTTT. Translated, it gives CASTTTVGNTIYF.

J is TRBJ1-5 and V is TRBV5-5; D ambiguous. Trimming shortened V by 0 bases and J by 7 bases, and 8 bases separated the two germline ends. CDR1 is SGHKS, CDR2 YYEKEE, per germline (reference sequence). The CDR3 has 13 residues. The CDR3 DNA sequence: TGTGCCAGCAGCTTGGAGGGCACCCAGCCCCAGCATTTT. Translated: CASSLEGTQPQHF.

The chain has TRBV5-8 and TRBJ1-5; D is unresolved. The CDR3 extends over 15 amino acids. Trimming removed 4 bases at V and 0 bases at J, with 11 bases between. Germline V gene sequence: CDR1 SGHTS, CDR2 YDEGEE. CDR3 sequence: CASSLGVDSNQPQHF. The CDR3 coding sequence is TGTGCCAGCAGCCTGGGAGTGGATAGCAATCAGCCCCAGCATTTT.

The chain links TRBV9 to TRBJ2-5, with 9 bases lining up with TRBD2. This CDR3 contains 16 residues. Germline assignment: CDR1 SGDLS and CDR2 YYNGEE. Trimming took 4 bases from V and 5 from J; bases not matched to a gene: 12. CDR3: CASSPRLGGRGETQYF. CDR3 DNA sequence: TGTGCCAGCAGCCCGCGCTTAGGCGGGAGGGGTGAGACCCAGTACTTC.

V is TRBV7-2 and J is TRBJ1-1; possibly TRBD1 for D (6 bases). The germline gives CDR1 SGHTA, CDR2 FQGNSA. The CDR3 totals 15 residues. Trimming took 5 bases from V and 3 from J, leaving 16 bases between them. CDR3 in DNA: TGTGCCAGCAGCCCCCCTCGGACAGTCTACACTGAAGCTTTCTTT. Residues: CASSPPRTVYTEAFF.

The table lists this clone with a few counts. This sample also contains other DNA sequences that code for the same CDR3. J is TRBJ1-2 and V is TRBV12-3 or TRBV12-4; no firm D call. The ends were cut back, 3 bases at V and 4 bases at J, with 9 bases in the middle. The length of the CDR3 is 13 residues. CDR3 loop: CASSLTGSYGYTF. For the CDR3, the DNA is TGTGCCAGCAGTTTGACGGGTAGCTATGGCTACACCTTC.

This sequence joins TRBV28 and TRBJ1-2; 7 bases fit TRBD1. This CDR3 contains 14 residues. CDR1 MDHEN and CDR2 SYDVKM come from the germline V gene. With 3 bases clipped from V and 3 bases from J, the junction kept 4 bases outside the gene matches. CDR3 in DNA: TGTGCCAGCAGTTTCGGACAGGATCACTATGGCTACACCTTC. Protein product: CASSFGQDHYGYTF.

Only one count was recorded for this clone. The chain uses TRBV20-1 and TRBJ2-1, with D hard to call. Between the trimmed V and J ends, which lost 6 bases and 10 bases, there was a span of 10 bases. CDR1 is DFQATT and CDR2 is SNEGSKA in the germline V gene (reference sequence). This CDR3 spans 10 amino acids. The CDR3: CSAKKEEQFF. The CDR3, as DNA: TGCAGTGCCAAGAAGGAGGAGCAGTTCTTC.

The chain has TRBV5-4 and TRBJ2-3; 7 nucleotides agree with TRBD2. With 6 bases clipped from V and 0 bases from J, the junction kept 7 bases outside the gene matches. The germline V gene encodes CDR1 SGHNT and CDR2 YYREEE (reference sequence). The CDR3 has 15 residues. CDR3 residues: CASTKRGPSTDTQYF. As DNA, the CDR3 is TGTGCCAGCACTAAGCGGGGCCCTAGCACAGATACGCAGTATTTT.

The V and J genes are TRBV28 and TRBJ1-1; the D is unclear. CDR3 size: 15 residues. Germline lookup yields CDR1 MDHEN and CDR2 SYDVKM. Trimming shortened V by 10 bases and J by 1 base, and 19 bases separated the two germline ends. Here the CDR3 DNA reads TGTGCCATCATAAACCGGCGGGCAAAGAACACTGAAGCTTTCTTT. This encodes CAIINRRAKNTEAFF.

The rearrangement uses TRBV2 and TRBJ2-1; TRBD1 matches 8 bases. CDR1 is SNHLY, CDR2 FYNNEI, per germline. The CDR3 sequence is 15 residues long. Trimming cost V 0 bases and J 6 bases; bases outside gene matches: 4. The CDR3 sequence: CASSEAPGTGNEQFF. Written as DNA, the CDR3 is TGTGCCAGCAGTGAAGCGCCCGGGACAGGCAATGAGCAGTTCTTC.

The V and J genes are TRBV18 and TRBJ2-1; 14 bases line up with TRBD2. CDR3 length: 14 amino acids. CDR1 and CDR2 from the germline V gene are KGHSH and LQKENI. Losses at the gene ends were 6 bases for V and 10 bases for J; bases not matched to a gene: 5. The CDR3 region is CASSGTSGSREQFF. The CDR3 nucleotides are TGTGCCAGCTCCGGGACTAGCGGGAGCCGGGAGCAGTTCTTC. Full variable domain (missing parts from reference TRBV18 and TRBJ2-1): NAGVMQNPRHLVRRRGQEARLRCSPMKGHSHVYWYRQLPEEGLKFMVYLQKENIIDESGMPKERFSAEFPKEGPSILRIQQVVRGDSAAYFCASSGTSGSREQFFGPGTRLTVL.

This chain links TRBV5-1 with TRBJ1-2, with 12 bases fitting TRBD1. CDR3 size: 16 residues. After removal of 4 bases from V and 7 bases from J, the junction contained 11 bases not matched to a gene. Germline lookup yields CDR1 SGHRS and CDR2 YFSETQ. CDR3 coding DNA: TGCGCCAGCAGCACGGGCCGGGACAGGGGGCCAGGTGGCTACACCTTC. It specifies CASSTGRDRGPGGYTF. The full variable domain, with the rest looked up from reference TRBV5-1 and TRBJ1-2, is KAGVTQTPRYLIKTRGQQVTLSCSPISGHRSVSWYQQTPGQGLQFLFEYFSETQRNKGNFPGRFSGRQFSNSRSEMNVSTLELGDSALYLCASSTGRDRGPGGYTFGSGTRLTVV.

V usage is TRBV18 and J usage is TRBJ2-2; TRBD2 matches at 9 bases. This CDR3 has 17 amino acids. V trimming: 0 bases; J trimming: 6 bases; junction bases outside the gene matches: 8. Per the germline V gene, CDR1 is KGHSH and CDR2 is LQKENI. This CDR3 is CASSPPLLAGSPGELFF. The CDR3 bases are TGTGCCAGCTCACCACCGTTGCTAGCGGGGAGCCCCGGGGAGCTGTTTTTT.

This clone was observed a handful of times. The DNA for the CDR3 is TGTGCCACCGGGGACGGGACTAGCGGGAGTGGTGAGCAGTTCTTC. It encodes CATGDGTSGSGEQFF. The chain couples TRBV24-1 to TRBJ2-1; TRBD2 agrees at 14 bases. V was clipped by 9 bases and J by 9 bases; unmatched bases: 9. This CDR3 is built from 15 residues. Germline assignment: CDR1 KGHDR and CDR2 SFDVKD.

The genes are TRBV21-1 and TRBJ2-5; whether TRBD2, the table's D call, matches the DNA was not checked. TRBV21-1 is shown as a pseudogene. CDR3 length equals 16 residues. CDR3 DNA: TGTGCCAGCAGCAAAGCTAAGAACGGAGGTGGTGAGACCCAGTACTTC. Its protein is CASSKAKNGGGETQYF.

The rearrangement joins TRBV7-2 to TRBJ1-1; tentative D call: TRBD1 (6 bases). Germline CDR1 reads SGHTA; CDR2 reads FQGNSA. The CDR3 has 14 amino acids. Trimming left V 1 base short and J 5 bases short, with 11 bases between. CDR3 DNA sequence: TGTGCCAGCAGCTTAGACAGGGAGGGGACTGAAGCTTTCTTT. It yields the protein CASSLDREGTEAFF. Variable domain in full (rest from reference TRBV7-2 and TRBJ1-1): GAGVSQSPSNKVTEKGKDVELRCDPISGHTALYWYRQSLGQGLEFLIYFQGNSAPDKSGLPSDRFSAERTGGSVSTLTIQRTQQEDSAVYLCASSLDREGTEAFFGQGTRLTVV.

This clone was counted a single time. The V and J genes are TRBV30 and TRBJ1-1; D is ambiguous. Germline loops: CDR1 GTSNPN, CDR2 SVGIG (reference sequence). The CDR3 runs 13 residues. V was trimmed by 4 bases and J by 1 base, leaving 10 bases between them. The CDR3 bases are TGTGCCTGGATTTCACAGCCGAACACTGAAGCTTTCTTT. Its translation is CAWISQPNTEAFF.

The rearrangement links TRBV18 to TRBJ1-1, with D possibly being TRBD1 (5 bases). V gave up 3 bases and J gave up 8 bases, with 7 bases separating them. This CDR3 region has 11 residues. Germline CDR1 reads KGHSH; CDR2 reads LQKENI. The chain's CDR3 is CASSPGLEAFF. The DNA for the CDR3 is TGTGCCAGCTCACCGGGGCTGGAAGCTTTCTTT.

The J gene is TRBJ1-1, the V gene TRBV7-6, with TRBD1 identical over 8 bases. The germline V gene encodes CDR1 SGHVS and CDR2 FNYEAQ. CDR3 length: 13 residues. Unmatched junction bases numbered 5, after V lost 6 bases and J lost 5 bases. CDR3 protein: CASRPGQATEAFF. The CDR3 DNA follows: TGTGCCAGCAGACCGGGACAGGCAACTGAAGCTTTCTTT.

J is TRBJ2-2 and V is TRBV5-6; no clear D gene. Germline-derived CDR1 and CDR2 are SGHDT and YYEEEE. The ends were cut back, 2 bases at V and 4 bases at J, with 12 bases in the middle. This CDR3 is 15 amino acids long. CDR3 sequence: CASSFQLSGTGELFF. CDR3 coding DNA: TGTGCCAGCAGCTTCCAACTATCTGGCACCGGGGAGCTGTTTTTT. Drawing the rest from reference TRBV5-6 and TRBJ2-2, the complete variable domain is DAGVTQSPTHLIKTRGQQVTLRCSPKSGHDTVSWYQQALGQGPQFIFQYYEEEERQRGNFPDRFSGHQFPNYSSELNVNALLLGDSALYLCASSFQLSGTGELFFGEGSRLTVL.

This clone was recorded only once. The V gene is TRBV29-1, the J gene TRBJ1-5, with D maybe TRBD1 (5 bases). The CDR3 runs 14 residues. Per germline, CDR1 SQVTM and CDR2 ANQGSEA. Trimming left V 7 bases short and J 4 bases short, with 17 bases between. The CDR3 spells CSAGGDSPNQPQHF. The CDR3 DNA reads TGCAGCGCCGGAGGAGACAGCCCAAATCAGCCCCAGCATTTT.

The rearrangement links TRBV25-1 to TRBJ2-3; the match to TRBD1 covers 8 bases. CDR1 and CDR2 from the germline V gene are MGHDK and SYGVNS. The CDR3 has 15 amino acids. The junction had 3 bases not matched to a gene; V was cut back by 3 bases and J by 1 base. The CDR3 sequence is CASSDPRGRTDTQYF. DNA of the CDR3: TGTGCCAGCAGTGATCCCAGGGGGCGCACAGATACGCAGTATTTT.

The chain employs TRBV28 and TRBJ1-2; D is unresolved. Germline CDR1 and CDR2: MDHEN and SYDVKM. The V end was cut by 7 bases, the J end by 0 bases, with 12 bases between. CDR3 size: 14 residues. The CDR3 loop reads CASTMDGTNYGYTF. CDR3 DNA: TGTGCCAGCACCATGGACGGTACTAACTATGGCTACACCTTC.

The rearrangement links TRBV3-1 (or the pseudogene TRBV3-2) to TRBJ2-3, with 9 bases identical to TRBD2. Germline lookup yields CDR1 LGHDT and CDR2 YNNKEL (reference sequence). The CDR3 extends over 17 amino acids. Trimming took 4 bases from V and 0 from J; bases not matched to a gene: 8. CDR3 in amino acids: CASSPGLARTSTDTQYF. The CDR3 bases are TGTGCCAGCAGCCCCGGACTAGCGCGGACTAGCACAGATACGCAGTATTTT.

This chain joins TRBV3-1 (or the pseudogene TRBV3-2) and TRBJ1-2; D unclear. The CDR3 runs to 15 residues. Trimming left V 7 bases short and J 2 bases short, with 17 bases between. The germline CDR1 and CDR2 sequences are LGHDT and YNNKEL (reference sequence). The CDR3 region has the DNA TGTGCCAGCACCTTCAGGAGGGATTCCAACTATGGCTACACCTTC. Its translation is CASTFRRDSNYGYTF.